The 3 T cell receptor beta chains below all came from one sample that was sequenced in a study of blood T cell repertoires in COVID-19. Clones were sequenced by immunoSEQ multiplex PCR, and TCRdb holds only the in-frame ones, with some missing. Among roughly 340,000 clones listed, more than 75% were seen once. Material for sequencing was peripheral blood. The receptors derive from a woman aged 18-30 years who had recovered from COVID-19.

This chain links TRBV27 with TRBJ1-1; D is perhaps TRBD1 (5 bases). Trimming took off 5 bases at V and 7 bases at J, with 14 bases between the two ends. The CDR3 loop spans 13 amino acids. In germline, CDR1 is MNHEY, CDR2 SMNVEV (reference sequence). The CDR3 loop reads CASSRGTVGEAFF. As DNA, the CDR3 is TGTGCCAGCAGTCGCGGGACCGTAGGTGAAGCTTTCTTT.

The CDR3 bases are TGTGCCAGCAGCACCCATAGCGGGCAAGAGACCCAGTACTTC. This translates into CASSTHSGQETQYF. V usage is TRBV11-3 and J usage is TRBJ2-5; 7 nucleotides agree with TRBD2. Trimming removed 5 bases from V and 2 bases from J; junction bases left unmatched: 5. This CDR3 region has 14 residues. The germline gives CDR1 SGHNT, CDR2 YENEEA.

This clone was observed a single time. This chain joins TRBV29-1 and TRBJ2-1, with 8 nucleotides matching TRBD2. V shed 7 bases and J 1 base; nucleotides not matched to a gene: 3. The CDR3 contains 13 residues. CDR1 and CDR2 (germline): SQVTM, ANQGSEA. The chain's CDR3 is CSAGTSSYNEQFF. The CDR3 coding sequence is TGCAGCGCTGGGACTAGTTCCTACAATGAGCAGTTCTTC.